Listed here are 18 T cell receptor beta chains from one sample, sequenced in a study of a mutant IDH1 vaccine in newly diagnosed glioma. As for time point: week 5, during vaccination. Vaccination comprised doses that each held 300 ug of mutant IDH1 20-mer peptide, plus topical imiquimod. Their specific antigens are unknown. Sequenced by immunoSEQ multiplex PCR; TCRdb stores in-frame clones only, minus some. Here the sample spans tens of thousands of clones, around four fifths being singletons. The source was PBMCs, collected from a glioma patient whose treatment included an IDH1 peptide vaccine. The receptors were sampled from a man aged 35-49 years with glioma. Some clones in this sample may be carry-over from other donors' samples.

The chain combines TRBV9 with TRBJ2-2; possible D gene TRBD1, 5 bases. The CDR3 is made up of 15 amino acids. Germline V gene data show CDR1 as SGDLS and CDR2 as YYNGEE. The V end lost 0 bases, the J end lost 3 bases, and 9 bases lay between the germline ends. CDR3 bases: TGTGCCAGCAGCGTAGCTAAGGGGCACACCGGGGAGCTGTTTTTT. It specifies CASSVAKGHTGELFF.

The chain couples TRBV10-3 to TRBJ2-5; the D is unclear. The V end lost 6 bases, the J end lost 2 bases, and 10 bases lay between the germline ends. CDR3 length equals 13 residues. Germline V gives CDR1 ENHRY, CDR2 SYGVKD. The CDR3 DNA reads TGTGCCATCAGATCTGACCCACAAGAGACCCAGTACTTC. It translates to CAIRSDPQETQYF.

This chain joins TRBV27 and TRBJ1-6; 7 bases are a match to TRBD1. CDR1 is MNHEY and CDR2 is SMNVEV in the germline V gene (reference sequence). The CDR3 sequence is 16 residues long. Trimming took 5 bases from V and 0 from J; bases not matched to a gene: 4. The CDR3 DNA follows: TGTGCCAGCAGTACCCAGGGGGGCTCCTATAATTCACCCCTCCACTTT. Protein product: CASSTQGGSYNSPLHF.

V gene TRBV10-3 combines with J gene TRBJ1-1; the D gene is possibly TRBD1 (6 bases). Germline CDR1 ENHRY, CDR2 SYGVKD. This CDR3 contains 14 residues. Trimming removed 5 bases at V and 3 bases at J, with 13 bases between. As DNA, the CDR3 is TGTGCCATCAGTTACAGGGTGTTGGACACTGAAGCTTTCTTT. Amino acid sequence: CAISYRVLDTEAFF.

This clone was picked up a small number of times. The chain links TRBV10-3 to TRBJ1-5, with 10 nucleotides matching TRBD1. Germline values: CDR1 ENHRY, CDR2 SYGVKD. CDR3 length equals 15 residues. V lost 5 bases, J lost 6 bases, and 7 bases stayed unmatched. The CDR3 DNA is TGTGCCATCAGTACCGGACAGGGGGGAGGTCAGCCCCAGCATTTT. Translated: CAISTGQGGGQPQHF.

This chain uses TRBV9 with TRBJ2-3, with D perhaps matching TRBD2 (6 bases). The CDR3 has 14 residues. The germline gives CDR1 SGDLS, CDR2 YYNGEE. Trimming stripped 3 bases from V and 3 bases from J, with 11 bases between. The CDR3 is CASSGRDLTDTQYF. DNA for the CDR3: TGTGCCAGCAGCGGCCGGGACTTGACAGATACGCAGTATTTT.

The V call is TRBV7-8, the J call TRBJ1-6, with D perhaps matching TRBD1 (6 bases). The CDR3 loop spans 14 amino acids. Per the germline V gene, CDR1 is SGHVS and CDR2 is FQNEAQ. V gave up 5 bases and J gave up 7 bases, with 12 bases separating them. The CDR3 nucleotides read TGTGCCAGCAGCGCAGGACAGCAGAATTCACCCCTCCACTTT. Translated, it gives CASSAGQQNSPLHF.

V is TRBV7-2 and J is TRBJ1-3, with D unclear. Germline loops: CDR1 SGHTA, CDR2 FQGNSA. The CDR3 consists of 15 residues. The V gene lost 3 bases and the J gene lost 0 bases, with 9 bases spanning the gap. This chain's CDR3 is CASSFSPSSGNTIYF. The DNA for the CDR3 is TGTGCCAGCAGCTTTTCACCTAGCTCTGGAAACACCATATATTTT.

The CDR3 DNA is TGTGCCATTCAGTCAGGCACTGAAGCTTTCTTT. Translation: CAIQSGTEAFF. V and J are TRBV10-3 and TRBJ1-1; D remains ambiguous. The CDR3 length is 11 residues. Trimming took off 9 bases at V and 4 bases at J, with 9 bases between the two ends. Germline assignment: CDR1 ENHRY and CDR2 SYGVKD.

V and J are TRBV5-1 and TRBJ2-1; 12 bases fit TRBD2. This CDR3 contains 17 residues. Germline values: CDR1 SGHRS, CDR2 YFSETQ. V shed 4 bases and J 2 bases; nucleotides not matched to a gene: 7. CDR3 DNA: TGCGCCAGCAGCCCCTTACTAGCGGGGGGCACCTACAATGAGCAGTTCTTC. Its translation is CASSPLLAGGTYNEQFF.

The chain uses TRBV19 and TRBJ2-1; TRBD2 matches at 12 bases. The CDR3 is made up of 15 amino acids. Germline CDR1 reads LNHDA; CDR2 reads SQIVND (reference sequence). Trimming removed 5 bases from V and 9 bases from J; junction bases left unmatched: 8. CDR3 nucleotides: TGTGCCAGTAGTGCCGGACTAGCGGGGATAGTTGAGCAGTTCTTC. Protein product: CASSAGLAGIVEQFF.

The V call is TRBV2, the J call TRBJ2-7; the D gene could be TRBD1 or TRBD2 (5 bases each). CDR1 and CDR2 (germline): SNHLY, FYNNEI. With 6 bases removed from V and 6 bases from J, the gap between germline ends came to 12 bases. The CDR3 spans 12 residues. The CDR3 spells CASSTGTGEQYF. Written as DNA, the CDR3 is TGTGCCAGCAGCACCGGGACCGGCGAGCAGTACTTC.

The V and J genes are TRBV19 and TRBJ1-2, with TRBD1 identical over 7 bases. J lost 3 bases, V lost 5 bases, and 12 bases had no gene match. The CDR3 length is 16 residues. Per germline, CDR1 LNHDA and CDR2 SQIVND (reference sequence). The CDR3 sequence: CASSQTAHDRDYGYTF. In nucleotides, the CDR3 is TGTGCCAGTAGTCAAACAGCCCACGACAGGGACTATGGCTACACCTTC. The full variable domain, its missing parts supplied by reference TRBV19 and TRBJ1-2, is DGGITQSPKYLFRKEGQNVTLSCEQNLNHDAMYWYRQDPGQGLRLIYYSQIVNDFQKGDIAEGYSVSREKKESFPLTVTSAQKNPTAFYLCASSQTAHDRDYGYTFGSGTRLTVV.

J is TRBJ2-5 and V is TRBV5-4, with 10 bases that match TRBD1. Per the germline V gene, CDR1 is SGHNT and CDR2 is YYREEE (reference sequence). V lost 4 bases to trimming and J lost 5 bases; unmatched junction nucleotides: 11. This CDR3 is built from 16 residues. For the CDR3, the DNA is TGTGCCAGCAGCGGGGGACAGGGGCGAGCTGTGGAGACCCAGTACTTC. It is translated as CASSGGQGRAVETQYF.

The chain couples TRBV6-5 to TRBJ1-3; D not certain. This CDR3 contains 15 residues. Trimming removed 9 bases from V and 2 bases from J, with 17 bases in between. Germline assignment: CDR1 MNHEY and CDR2 SVGAGI. CDR3 loop: CARETGVSPGNTIYF. The CDR3 coding sequence is TGTGCCAGAGAAACGGGTGTGAGCCCTGGAAACACCATATATTTT.

The rearrangement links TRBV5-1 to TRBJ1-1; D gene ambiguous. The ends were cut back, 0 bases at V and 1 base at J, with 7 bases in the middle. Germline V gene sequence: CDR1 SGHRS, CDR2 YFSETQ. This CDR3 region has 14 residues. In nucleotides, the CDR3 is TGCGCCAGCAGCTTGGGGGATCAGAACACTGAAGCTTTCTTT. Protein sequence: CASSLGDQNTEAFF.

V usage is TRBV18 and J usage is TRBJ1-2; 7 bases are shared with TRBD1. This CDR3 comprises 14 residues. The junction had 7 bases not matched to a gene; V was cut back by 3 bases and J by 6 bases. Germline CDR1 reads KGHSH; CDR2 reads LQKENI. CDR3 amino acids: CASSPDRTRDGYTF. CDR3 nucleotides: TGTGCCAGCTCACCGGACAGGACTAGAGATGGCTACACCTTC.

This clone was observed a few times. The rearrangement joins TRBV7-2 to TRBJ1-4; no firm D call. Germline V gene lookup returns CDR1 SGHTA and CDR2 FQGNSA. The CDR3 has 15 amino acids. V was shortened by 1 base and J by 5 bases, with 11 bases between the two germline ends. This chain's CDR3 is CASSLGPGGNEKLFF. CDR3 bases: TGTGCCAGCAGCTTAGGGCCGGGAGGGAATGAAAAACTGTTTTTT.